A single count supports the clone carrying this T cell receptor beta chain. The identical CDR3 is also encoded by other nucleotide sequences in the sample. The germline V and J ends were trimmed by 0 bases and 0 bases, with 7 bases remaining between them. The CDR3 is 15 residues long. Germline CDR1 and CDR2: SGDLS and YYNGEE. The source of the sample is a study of blood T cell repertoires in COVID-19. Generated by immunoSEQ multiplex PCR, the TCRdb table keeps only in-frame clones and is missing some. The sample holds 300,000 or so clones, 85% to 90% seen once. The TCR originated in a woman between 40 and 55 years old who had recovered from COVID-19. This chain joins TRBV9 and TRBJ1-3; D unclear. Source material: peripheral blood. CDR3 bases: TGTGCCAGCAGCGTAGATGGCAGCTCTGGAAACACCATATATTTT. Amino acids: CASSVDGSSGNTIYF.